The table lists the clone carrying this T cell receptor beta chain with a few counts. An end of the junction does not agree with germline; a read error may underlie this. There are 14 residues in the CDR3. CDR1 and CDR2 from the germline V gene are MNHEY and SMNVEV (reference sequence). This sample is part of a study of regulatory T cells in long-lasting Graves disease. Study information: Graves' patients, newly diagnosed, had taken antithyroid drugs under 3 months.

Time point indicated: newly diagnosed GD, antithyroid drugs for less than 3 months. The TCR library was made from RNA that had been extracted from PBMCs in TRIzol. Combining iRepertoire HTBI primers with Arm-PCR of CDR3 regions, the authors built TCR beta libraries. In TCRdb, the multiplex PCR reads were re-called with MiXCR into one record per CDR3 protein. This sample has hundreds of thousands of distinct CDR3 sequences, with about 16% found just once. This same sample was also part of a study on T cells in Graves' hyperthyroidism and ophthalmopathy. From that paper: Among the patients, aged 18 to 65, hyperthyroidism was newly diagnosed and had lasted under 2 months.

Sequencing used peripheral blood mononuclear cells (PBMCs), obtained at new diagnosis, from a patient treated with antithyroid drugs. The chain recombines TRBV27 with TRBJ2-3, with D uncertain. This sequence was found in a woman aged 25 to 39 with Graves disease. The CDR3 DNA follows: TGTACCAGCAGACCTACAACCCTTAAAGATACGCAGTATTTT. This encodes CTSRPTTLKDTQYF.